A single sample gave rise to the 18 T cell receptor beta chains below, sequenced in a study of glioma-infiltrating T cells. The iRepertoire nested amplicon-rescue multiplex PCR amplified TCR alpha and beta CDR3s from RNA. MiXCR was run by TCRdb on the multiplex PCR reads, yielding one entry per CDR3 protein. The table records about 130,000 distinct CDR3 sequences, about 22% of them present only once. Sequencing used glioma tissue, nonneoplastic brain tissue, or PBMCs (not recorded which). The receptors stem from a human donor with low-grade glioma or glioblastoma, undergoing nonglioma brain surgery, or in good health (not recorded which).

This clonotype was seen repeatedly, ten times or more. The rearrangement uses TRBV20-1 and TRBJ2-2, with TRBD2 matching 11 bases. V shed 3 bases, J shed 7 bases, and the junction held 10 bases outside the gene matches. CDR3 length equals 16 residues. Germline V CDR1 and CDR2: DFQATT, SNEGSKA (reference sequence). The CDR3, as DNA: TGCAGTGCTAGCCCCCCGACTAGCGGGGCGGGCGGGGAGCTGTTTTTT. Its protein product is CSASPPTSGAGGELFF.

In this sample, this clonotype turned up a few times. The chain is built from TRBV25-1 and TRBJ2-5; a possible D gene is TRBD1 (6 bases). CDR1 and CDR2 from the germline V gene are MGHDK and SYGVNS. V dropped 1 base and J dropped 0 bases, with 12 bases sitting between them. The CDR3 contains 16 residues. CDR3 sequence: CASSESLTGYQETQYF. The DNA for the CDR3 is TGTGCCAGCAGTGAATCCCTCACAGGGTACCAAGAGACCCAGTACTTC.

The rearrangement joins TRBV4-1 to TRBJ2-5, with D tentatively TRBD2 (6 bases). The CDR3 covers 17 residues. Trimming took off 3 bases at V and 5 bases at J, with 22 bases between the two ends. Germline values: CDR1 MGHRA, CDR2 YSYEKL. The CDR3 region is CASSQHLWDSRVETQYF. Here the CDR3 DNA reads TGCGCCAGCAGCCAGCACTTATGGGACTCAAGGGTGGAGACCCAGTACTTC.

This clonotype was detected many times. The chain is built from TRBV28 and TRBJ2-1, with TRBD1 as a possible D gene (6 bases). Germline V gives CDR1 MDHEN, CDR2 SYDVKM. There are 12 residues in the CDR3. V lost 4 bases, J lost 8 bases, and 9 bases lay in between. CDR3 protein: CASSWGQHEQFF. CDR3 DNA sequence: TGTGCCAGCAGTTGGGGACAACATGAGCAGTTCTTC.

Only a few counts were recorded for this clonotype. The V and J genes are TRBV2 and TRBJ1-1; no clear D gene. Germline V CDR1 and CDR2: SNHLY, FYNNEI. The CDR3 length is 14 residues. Trimming cost V 2 bases and J 7 bases, with 14 bases left between them. The CDR3 loop reads CASSELGQVIEAFF. In nucleotides, the CDR3 is TGTGCCAGCAGTGAATTAGGGCAGGTAATTGAAGCTTTCTTT.

This clonotype was counted a single time. This sequence may be a read error, since a much larger clone differs from it by one base. The chain couples TRBV7-2 to TRBJ2-3; D unclear. Germline assignment: CDR1 SGHTA and CDR2 FQGNSA. The length of the CDR3 is 12 residues. For the CDR3, the DNA is TGTGCCAGCAGCCACCTCCGAGATACGAAGTATTTT. The encoded protein is CASSHLRDTKYF.

As for this clonotype: This may stem from a read error, because a much larger clone lies one nucleotide away. J is TRBJ2-5 and V is TRBV6-6; possible D gene TRBD1, 6 bases. Germline loops: CDR1 MNHNY, CDR2 SVGAGI (reference sequence). The CDR3 covers 15 residues. V dropped 0 bases and J dropped 5 bases, with 13 bases sitting between them. Here the CDR3 DNA reads TGTGCCAGCAGTTACTCGCACAGGGCTGGCGAGACCCAGTACTTC. Its translation: CASSYSHRAGETQYF.

As concerns this clonotype: One end of the junction is discordant with germline, which a read error may explain. The V and J genes are TRBV4-1 and TRBJ2-3; weak D call: TRBD1 (6 bases). Germline V gives CDR1 MGHRA, CDR2 YSYEKL. The CDR3 contains 13 residues. CDR3 amino acids: CASSQGWTDTKYF. In DNA form, the CDR3 reads TGCGCCAGCAGCCAAGGGTGGACAGATACGAAGTATTTT.

Notes on this clonotype: Compared with germline, one end of the junction differs, possibly owing to a read error. The gene calls are TRBV7-9 and TRBJ1-6, with D maybe TRBD1 (5 bases). Germline V CDR1 and CDR2: SEHNR, FQNEAQ (reference sequence). The CDR3 extends over 14 amino acids. DNA of the CDR3: TGTACCAGCAGCTTGGGGCAGGTTAATTCACCCCTCCACTTT. Translating it yields CTSSLGQVNSPLHF.

This chain uses TRBV6-1 with TRBJ2-1; TRBD2 matches 14 bases. Germline CDR1 MNHNS, CDR2 SASEGT. There are 18 residues in the CDR3. V lost 5 bases, J lost 0 bases, and 6 bases stayed unmatched. The CDR3: CASSLGLAGVSSYNEQFF. The CDR3 DNA is TGTGCCAGCAGTTTGGGACTAGCGGGGGTGAGCTCCTACAATGAGCAGTTCTTC.

This chain joins TRBV14 and TRBJ1-6; D might be TRBD1 (6 bases). With 0 bases removed from V and 2 bases from J, the gap between germline ends came to 8 bases. In germline, CDR1 is SGHDN, CDR2 FVKESK. The CDR3 is made up of 16 amino acids. CDR3 in amino acids: CASSQEGQPYNSPLHF. Written as DNA, the CDR3 is TGTGCCAGCAGCCAAGAGGGACAACCCTATAATTCACCCCTCCACTTT.

On this clonotype: This sequence may be a read error, since a much larger clone differs from it by one base. In DNA, the CDR3 is TGCAGTGCTAGACAGGTGAACGAGCAGTACGTC. This sequence encodes CSARQVNEQYV. This rearrangement joins TRBV20-1 to TRBJ2-7, with D hard to call. The CDR3 is 11 residues long. Trimming removed 2 bases at V and 5 bases at J, with 7 bases between. Germline loops: CDR1 DFQATT, CDR2 SNEGSKA (reference sequence).

To note about this clonotype: A much larger clone lies one base from this, so it may be a read error. The genes are TRBV7-9 and TRBJ1-5, with D uncertain. The germline V gene encodes CDR1 SEHNR and CDR2 FQNEAQ (reference sequence). The CDR3 extends over 13 amino acids. The CDR3 reads CARSLAGPQPQHF. CDR3 sequence (DNA): TGTGCCCGCAGCTTAGCAGGTCCCCAGCCCCAGCATTTT.

The chain carries TRBV7-9 and TRBJ1-4; tentative D call: TRBD1 (5 bases). Trimming removed 8 bases at V and 6 bases at J, with 13 bases between. Per germline, CDR1 SEHNR and CDR2 FQNEAQ (reference sequence). The CDR3 contains 13 residues. CDR3 nucleotide sequence: TGTGCCAGCCAGAGCGGGGCTTATGAAAAACTGTTTTTT. It specifies CASQSGAYEKLFF.

This clonotype was seen at least ten times. The rearrangement joins TRBV20-1 to TRBJ1-1; 7 bases are shared with TRBD1. Germline assignment: CDR1 DFQATT and CDR2 SNEGSKA (reference sequence). The CDR3 covers 12 residues. Losses at the gene ends were 6 bases for V and 0 bases for J; bases not matched to a gene: 1. The CDR3 DNA reads TGCAGTGCGGGACAGATGAACACTGAAGCTTTCTTT. Translating it yields CSAGQMNTEAFF.

There are a few counts of this clonotype. The V call is TRBV7-6, the J call TRBJ2-3, with TRBD2 matching 11 bases. The CDR3 consists of 18 residues. CDR1 is SGHVS, CDR2 FNYEAQ, per germline. V was clipped by 0 bases and J by 4 bases; unmatched bases: 9. Here the CDR3 DNA reads TGTGCCAGCAGCTTAGCTTGGAGCGGACTAGCGGGCGCAGATACGCAGTATTTT. It translates to CASSLAWSGLAGADTQYF.

In this sample, this clonotype turned up many times. This chain links TRBV12-3 or TRBV12-4 with TRBJ1-3; 10 bases match TRBD1. The CDR3 has 15 residues. J lost 3 bases, V lost 4 bases, and 3 bases had no gene match. The CDR3, as DNA: TGTGCCAGCAGTTCCCGGGACAGGGGTGGAAACACCATATATTTT. Translating it yields CASSSRDRGGNTIYF.

The chain recombines TRBV24-1 with TRBJ2-2, with a weak D call TRBD2 (6 bases). Deletions cut 6 bases from V and 6 bases from J, with 13 bases between. The CDR3 is 14 amino acids. Germline CDR1 and CDR2: KGHDR and SFDVKD. The DNA for the CDR3 is TGTGCCACCAGTAACCCTGGGGGGTCCGGGGAGCTGTTTTTT. As protein: CATSNPGGSGELFF.